The clone carrying this T cell receptor beta chain was seen repeatedly, ten times or more. As yet, its antigen is unknown. From roughly 0.4 ug of RNA, a library with molecular barcoded alpha/delta and beta/gamma adaptors was made. TCRdb re-called the reads with MiXCR, one entry per CDR3 protein. The sample yields around 130,000 distinct CDR3 sequences, roughly an eighth seen once. The source of the sample is a study of read filtering for tumor transcriptome and immune sequencing. Across the study: RNA-seq yielded only roughly 85 to 1,400 TCR reads, IR-seq about 4 to 10.27 million.

Findings and caveats of the study: Correlation between methods rose after single-read clonotypes were removed. In IR-seq, single-read clonotypes were approximately 79% of clonotypes but approximately 3.5% of reads. Sorted CD138-negative bone marrow cells were not purified T cells.

This receptor was obtained from a donor at least 40 years old with multiple myeloma. Sequenced material: a population of CD138-negative cells sorted from bone marrow.

In DNA, the CDR3 is TGTGCCAGCAGCACTAGTGGGCAGAGGCCTTACAATGAGCAGTTCTTC. It encodes CASSTSGQRPYNEQFF. The chain carries TRBV7-8 and TRBJ2-1; weak D call: TRBD2 (5 bases). This CDR3 is 16 amino acids long. Germline V CDR1 and CDR2: SGHVS, FQNEAQ. Trimming took off 5 bases at V and 4 bases at J, with 18 bases between the two ends.